The clone carrying this T cell receptor (beta chain) was seen just once. This entry comes from a study of blood T cell repertoires in COVID-19. As for the study in general: Specimens from acute and convalescent COVID-19 originated in the United States, Italy and Spain. The cDNA or gDNA used as material had been derived from T cells, B-cell-depleted T cells, or PBMCs.

Trimming stripped 0 bases from V and 2 bases from J, with 9 bases between. The germline V gene has CDR1 SGHRS and CDR2 YFSETQ. CDR3 length: 15 amino acids. As originally analysed: Amplification of reference gene primers was used by the study to estimate nucleated cell counts. Libraries were prepared by immunoSEQ multiplex PCR; TCRdb keeps only in-frame clonotypes and omits some of them. V and J calls and clone size come straight from that table; D and trimming were deduced from the DNA. This table has more than 300,000 clones, almost 90% appearing once. The sample taken for sequencing was peripheral blood. The origin of this receptor is a woman between 70 and 85 years old with COVID-19, enrolled during active disease. The chain employs TRBV5-1 and TRBJ1-5; D remains unclear. The CDR3 region has the DNA TGCGCCAGCAGCTTGGGTTTGCAGGGCAATCAGCCCCAGCATTTT. Residues: CASSLGLQGNQPQHF.